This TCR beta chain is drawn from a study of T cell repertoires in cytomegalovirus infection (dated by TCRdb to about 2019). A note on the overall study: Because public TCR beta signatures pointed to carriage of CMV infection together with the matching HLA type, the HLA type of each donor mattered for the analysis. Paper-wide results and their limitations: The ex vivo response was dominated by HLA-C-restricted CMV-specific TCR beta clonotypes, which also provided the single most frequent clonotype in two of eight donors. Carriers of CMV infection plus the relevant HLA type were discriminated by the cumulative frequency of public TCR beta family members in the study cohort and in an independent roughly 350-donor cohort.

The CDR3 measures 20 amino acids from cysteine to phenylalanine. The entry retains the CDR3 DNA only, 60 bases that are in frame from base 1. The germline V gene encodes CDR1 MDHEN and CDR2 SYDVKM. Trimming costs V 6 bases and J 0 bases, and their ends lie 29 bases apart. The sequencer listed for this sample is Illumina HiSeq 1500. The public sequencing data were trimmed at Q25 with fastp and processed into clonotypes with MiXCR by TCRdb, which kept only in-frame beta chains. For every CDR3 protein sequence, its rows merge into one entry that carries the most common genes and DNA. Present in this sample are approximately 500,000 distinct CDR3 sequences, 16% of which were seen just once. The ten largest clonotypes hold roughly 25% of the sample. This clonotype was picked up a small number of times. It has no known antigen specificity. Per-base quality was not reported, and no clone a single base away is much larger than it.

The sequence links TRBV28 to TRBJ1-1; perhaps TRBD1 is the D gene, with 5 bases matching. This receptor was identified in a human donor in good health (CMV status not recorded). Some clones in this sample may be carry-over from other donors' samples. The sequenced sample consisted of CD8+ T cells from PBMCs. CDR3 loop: CASSRYLGGVGRDLNTEAFF. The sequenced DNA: TGTGCCAGCAGCCGTTATTTGGGAGGGGTGGGAAGGGACCTGAACACTGAAGCTTTCTTT.